One TCR beta chain is described in this entry. The antigen remains undetermined. Sequencing was performed with immunoSEQ multiplex PCR; in TCRdb, only in-frame clones are kept and a portion is missing. This sample yields roughly 150,000 clones, of which 85% to 95% are seen a single time; 1.3% to 1.5% belongs to the top ten. This sample was taken from a study of T cell responses to AZD1222 COVID-19 vaccine. The CDR3 length is 13 residues. V was pared by 7 bases and J by 4 bases, with 11 bases between. Study-level points and caveats: With two AZD1222 doses given, Spike-specific TCR breadth and depth both rose. The number of AZD1222 recipients seropositive at baseline was only 5 to 7. Donors were largely white British and mainly female; clonal diversity was possibly underestimated. Nearly half of unique spike-specific TCRs reportedly avoided B.1.351 and B.1.1.7 mutated regions.

This TCR derives from an adult in good health. The sequenced sample was peripheral blood, obtained on day 0 of AZD1222 vaccination. The chain employs TRBV12-3 or TRBV12-4 and TRBJ2-4; a weak D match, TRBD1 (6 bases). The CDR3 DNA is TGTGCCAGCACCCATCAGGGGAAAAACATTCAGTACTTC. It codes for CASTHQGKNIQYF.